These T cell receptor beta chains were read from a single sample in a study of T-cell reconstitution after alpha-beta-depleted transplantation in children. TCRdb redid the calling of the PCR reads with MiXCR, one entry per CDR3 protein. Found here are about 900,000 distinct CDR3 sequences, around 30% of them singletons; the top ten hold under 30%. The sample was PBMCs, mostly from graft donor cells, taken 360 days after TCRalphabeta/CD19-depleted stem cell transplant. These receptors originate from a boy in the first two years of life who had a stem cell transplant for SCID, so the T cells may come from the graft donor. The CDR3 runs from the conserved cysteine through the conserved F or W. D genes are given only for firm matches. Only part of the rows carry a size: once, few, many, or a class if the clone is expanded.

v_call	clone_size	d_call	j_call	cdr3_aa	cdr3_nt
TRBV12-3/TRBV12-4	few	NA	TRBJ1-1	CASSYRVTDTEAFF	TGTGCCAGCAGTTACAGGGTGACGGACACTGAAGCTTTCTTT
TRBV6-1	few	TRBD1	TRBJ2-3	CASSRGQGVGTQYF	TGTGCCAGCAGTCGTGGACAGGGAGTAGGTACGCAGTATTTT
TRBV7-3	NA	NA	TRBJ1-4	CASSLKRVGTAEATNEKLFF	TGTGCCAGCAGCTTAAAAAGGGTTGGAACGGCTGAAGCAACTAATGAAAAACTGTTTTTT
TRBV6-5	NA	NA	TRBJ2-5	CASSYVGLGETQYF	TGTGCCAGCAGTTACGTAGGTTTGGGGGAGACCCAGTACTTC
TRBV10-3	NA	NA	TRBJ1-5	CAISERVGNQPQHF	TGTGCCATCAGTGAGAGGGTAGGTAATCAGCCCCAGCATTTT
TRBV7-6	NA	NA	TRBJ1-3	CASATGGAYGNTIYF	TGTGCCAGCGCAACGGGGGGGGCTTATGGAAACACCATATATTTT
TRBV6-2/TRBV6-3	NA	NA	TRBJ1-1	CASRTSLKNTEAFF	TGTGCCAGCCGAACGAGTCTGAAGAACACTGAAGCTTTCTTT
TRBV12-3/TRBV12-4	NA	NA	TRBJ1-6	CASTTDGEPLHF	TGTGCCAGCACCACGGACGGGGAACCCCTCCACTTT
TRBV27	NA	TRBD2	TRBJ2-1	CASSLLSPRELAGVNRWGEQFF	TGTGCCAGCAGTTTATTATCCCCTCGCGAGCTAGCGGGGGTGAATCGGTGGGGTGAGCAGTTCTTC
TRBV5-1	few	TRBD2	TRBJ2-1	CASSLMTSGGSYNEQFF	TGCGCCAGCAGCCTGATGACTAGCGGGGGTTCCTACAATGAGCAGTTCTTC
TRBV7-2	NA	NA	TRBJ2-7	CASSLYLPTGEQYF	TGTGCCAGCAGCTTATACCTACCTACGGGCGAGCAGTACTTC
TRBV20-1	few	NA	TRBJ2-7	CSAHGSATYEQYF	TGCAGTGCTCACGGCAGTGCTACCTACGAGCAGTACTTC
TRBV28	few	NA	TRBJ2-7	CASSSGPAYEQYF	TGTGCCAGCAGTTCCGGGCCAGCCTACGAGCAGTACTTC
TRBV7-4	few	TRBD2	TRBJ2-5	CASSLVHLGGRETQYF	TGTGCCAGCAGCTTAGTCCACCTGGGAGGGAGGGAGACCCAGTACTTC
TRBV6-5	few	TRBD1	TRBJ2-7	CASSYSGQGPYEQYF	TGTGCCAGCAGTTACTCGGGACAGGGGCCCTACGAGCAGTACTTC